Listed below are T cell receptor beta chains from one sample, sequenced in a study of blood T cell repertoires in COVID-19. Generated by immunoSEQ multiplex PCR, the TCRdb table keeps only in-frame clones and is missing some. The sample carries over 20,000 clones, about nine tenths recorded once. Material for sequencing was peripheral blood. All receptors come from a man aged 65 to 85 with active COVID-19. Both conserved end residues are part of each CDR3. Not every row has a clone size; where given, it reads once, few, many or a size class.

CDR3aa: CASSPLRGWSGKAFF
v_gene: TRBV27
abundance: .

CDR3aa: CAISERPRETQYF
v_gene: TRBV10-3
abundance: .

CDR3aa: CASSLRGGNQPQHF
v_gene: TRBV5-1
abundance: .

CDR3aa: CASSAGSSYEQYF
v_gene: TRBV5-5
abundance: once

CDR3aa: CASTVGAEAFF
v_gene: TRBV5-1
abundance: .

CDR3aa: CASSVDRGNEQFF
v_gene: TRBV7-2
abundance: .

CDR3aa: CASSPGGTNEKLFF
v_gene: TRBV4-2
abundance: .

CDR3aa: CASSKNRVNTEAFF
v_gene: TRBV18
abundance: .

CDR3aa: CASSVTTANTGELFF
v_gene: TRBV5-4
abundance: .

CDR3aa: CASSRTGGDTQYF
v_gene: TRBV28
abundance: .

CDR3aa: CSASPGRGLNYNEQFF
v_gene: TRBV20-1
abundance: .

CDR3aa: CASSLMSGPNEQFF
v_gene: TRBV7-2
abundance: .

CDR3aa: CASRLAGGDKWDEQFF
v_gene: TRBV28
abundance: .

CDR3aa: CASRRGGPNQPQHF
v_gene: TRBV28
abundance: .

CDR3aa: CASGPGGLAGDYEQYF
v_gene: TRBV28
abundance: .

CDR3aa: CSVSGWSTDTQYF
v_gene: TRBV29-1
abundance: .

CDR3aa: CASSIVEAISSGANVLTF
v_gene: TRBV19
abundance: .

CDR3aa: CASSQGATEAFF
v_gene: TRBV3-1/TRBV3-2
abundance: .

CDR3aa: CASSEGYGYTF
v_gene: TRBV12-3/TRBV12-4
abundance: .

CDR3aa: CASSKDRGSLNQPQHF
v_gene: TRBV19
abundance: .

CDR3aa: CASSYGTSSYEQYF
v_gene: TRBV5-1
abundance: once

CDR3aa: CASSPHRDKGPYEQYF
v_gene: TRBV7-6
abundance: .

CDR3aa: CASSYSVSGAPQHF
v_gene: TRBV6-2/TRBV6-3
abundance: .

CDR3aa: CASSIEGQGNQPQHF
v_gene: TRBV19
abundance: .

CDR3aa: CASSVRTGFLEQYF
v_gene: TRBV14
abundance: .

CDR3aa: CASGQDNSGNTIYF
v_gene: TRBV19
abundance: .

CDR3aa: CASSLLGQPQHF
v_gene: TRBV12-3/TRBV12-4
abundance: .

CDR3aa: CASSPVGGLYNEQFF
v_gene: TRBV7-2
abundance: .

CDR3aa: CASSLQGAANGYTF
v_gene: TRBV13
abundance: .

CDR3aa: CSIYTGTSGRDEQFF
v_gene: TRBV29-1
abundance: .

CDR3aa: CASSQAFRGVEPQHF
v_gene: TRBV3-1/TRBV3-2
abundance: .

CDR3aa: CVTRGSTDTQYF
v_gene: TRBV13
abundance: .

CDR3aa: CASSPRTGWDYGYTF
v_gene: TRBV18
abundance: .

CDR3aa: CASSHRIFSGNTIYF
v_gene: TRBV4-1
abundance: few

CDR3aa: CASSYAGRADTQYF
v_gene: TRBV28
abundance: .

CDR3aa: CASSQFSGSSYNEQFF
v_gene: TRBV28
abundance: once

CDR3aa: CASSLYGLAIRETQYF
v_gene: TRBV18
abundance: .

CDR3aa: CASSLAFGGNLNTEAFF
v_gene: TRBV5-6
abundance: .

CDR3aa: CASSVGGDYNEQFF
v_gene: TRBV9
abundance: few

CDR3aa: CASSPGLAGVNEQFF
v_gene: TRBV7-3
abundance: .

CDR3aa: CASSTDRGRETQYF
v_gene: TRBV7-9
abundance: .

CDR3aa: CASSFKGAENTEAFF
v_gene: TRBV11-2
abundance: .

CDR3aa: CASRGLAGDTGELFF
v_gene: TRBV5-1
abundance: .

CDR3aa: CASSYRDYGYTF
v_gene: TRBV5-6
abundance: .

CDR3aa: CASSPNRASGRAIYNEQFF
v_gene: TRBV11-2
abundance: .

CDR3aa: CASSEHDTGVGSPLHF
v_gene: TRBV6-1
abundance: .

CDR3aa: CATSSLAVSYNEQFF
v_gene: TRBV15
abundance: .

CDR3aa: CASSLARPGQLSGNTIYF
v_gene: TRBV7-9
abundance: .

CDR3aa: CASSILAGGPDEQFF
v_gene: TRBV27
abundance: .

CDR3aa: CASSLDRAYGYTF
v_gene: TRBV27
abundance: .

CDR3aa: CASSSRQGSEKLFF
v_gene: TRBV28
abundance: .

CDR3aa: CAIMKAGVGDEQFF
v_gene: TRBV10-3
abundance: .